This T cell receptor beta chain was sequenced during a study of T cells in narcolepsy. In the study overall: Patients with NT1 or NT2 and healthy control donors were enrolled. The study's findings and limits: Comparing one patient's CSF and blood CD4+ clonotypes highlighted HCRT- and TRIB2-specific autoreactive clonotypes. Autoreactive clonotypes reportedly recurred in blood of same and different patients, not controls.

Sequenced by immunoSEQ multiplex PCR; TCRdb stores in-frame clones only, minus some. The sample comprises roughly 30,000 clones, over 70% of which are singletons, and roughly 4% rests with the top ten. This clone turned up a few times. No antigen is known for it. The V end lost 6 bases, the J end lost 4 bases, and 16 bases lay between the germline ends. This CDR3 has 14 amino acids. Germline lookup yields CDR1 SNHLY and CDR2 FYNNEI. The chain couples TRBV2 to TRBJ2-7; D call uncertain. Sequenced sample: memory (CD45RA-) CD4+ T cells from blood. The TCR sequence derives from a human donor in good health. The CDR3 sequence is CASSLRALSYEQYF. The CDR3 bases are TGTGCCAGCAGCCTACGAGCCCTATCGTACGAGCAGTACTTC. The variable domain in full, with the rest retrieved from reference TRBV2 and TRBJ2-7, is EPEVTQTPSHQVTQMGQEVILRCVPISNHLYFYWYRQILGQKVEFLVSFYNNEISEKSEIFDDQFSVERPDGSNFTLKIRSTKLEDSAMYFCASSLRALSYEQYFGPGTRLTVT.